This TCR beta chain was recovered during a study of T cells in Graves' hyperthyroidism and ophthalmopathy. The CDR3 is made up of 14 amino acids. Unmatched junction bases numbered 6, after V lost 3 bases and J lost 9 bases. Amplification yielded TCR beta CDR3 regions, with RNA transcripts as the source. First-round RT-PCR with HTBI primers amplified the TCR CDR3 region. From the multiplex PCR reads, TCRdb called clonotypes with MiXCR, one entry per CDR3 protein. The sample holds approximately 530,000 distinct CDR3 sequences; 15% to 20% are singletons and the top ten take about 50%. This clonotype was recorded at least ten times. As yet, its antigen is unknown. Duration under 3 months, a NOSPECS grade of at least 4, and a Clinical Activity Score of at least 3 characterized the ophthalmopathy patients. Study outcomes and limitations: Blood also held most thyroid clonotypes expanded beyond 0.001. The model made its ophthalmopathy prediction, and onset followed a median roughly six months later.

The receptor comes from a man between 40 and 49 years old with Graves' ophthalmopathy. Sequencing was performed on blood. The J gene is TRBJ2-7, the V gene TRBV12-3 or TRBV12-4, with 12 bases fitting TRBD2. CDR3 nucleotides: TGTGCCAGCAGTTTGGGGACTAGCGGGCTGGCGCAGTACTTC. The encoded protein is CASSLGTSGLAQYF.